Following are 20 T cell receptor beta chains from one sample sequenced in a study of regulatory T cells in long-lasting Graves disease (dated by TCRdb to about 2021). Read against the paper, the sample's time point label means: newly diagnosed GD, antithyroid drugs for less than 3 months. RNA was extracted from PBMCs in TRIzol for both TCR sequencing and RNA sequencing. Library method: multiplex PCR. TCRdb lists the instrument as Illumina HiSeq 4000. iRepertoire HTBI primers and Arm-PCR amplification of CDR3 regions were used to construct TCR beta libraries. TCRdb reanalyzed the raw reads on its own, using fastp at Q25 for trimming and MiXCR for clone calling, and kept in-frame beta chains. Entries that share a CDR3 protein sequence are merged under the most common genes and DNA. This sample has 500,000 or so distinct CDR3 sequences in its table, and 15% to 20% of those were observed once. Approximately 25% of the sample goes to the ten largest clones.

These data are also associated with another study on T cells in Graves' hyperthyroidism and ophthalmopathy.

The material was peripheral blood mononuclear cells (PBMCs), obtained at new diagnosis, from a patient treated with antithyroid drugs. These receptors came from a woman aged 35-65 years with Graves disease. Donor details come from another sample of the same person, matched by shared clones.

CDR3: CASNRQINQPQHF. The CDR3 DNA reads as TGTGCCAGCAATCGACAGATCAATCAGCCCCAGCATTTT. The V and J genes are TRBV6-1 and TRBJ1-5; a weak D match, TRBD1 (5 bases). This CDR3 contains 13 residues. With 7 bases removed from V and 3 bases from J, the gap between germline ends came to 10 bases. From germline, CDR1 is MNHNS and CDR2 SASEGT.

This clonotype was detected ten times or more. The rearrangement links TRBV12-3 or TRBV12-4 to TRBJ2-5; 14 bases are a match to TRBD2. V dropped 2 bases and J dropped 4; count of bases not matched to a gene: 9. This CDR3 is 18 amino acids long. CDR3 region: CASSLSRTSGGMGETQYF. The CDR3 DNA reads TGTGCCAGCAGTTTATCAAGGACTAGCGGGGGGATGGGAGAGACCCAGTACTTC.

This clonotype came up a few times. The chain couples TRBV20-1 to TRBJ2-5, with D possibly matching TRBD2 (5 bases). CDR3 length: 14 residues. V shed 6 bases and J shed 2 bases, with 16 bases lying between them. The germline V gene has CDR1 DFQATT and CDR2 SNEGSKA (reference sequence). The CDR3 loop is CSADSGSRQETQYF. The CDR3 bases are TGCAGTGCCGATTCGGGGTCTCGGCAAGAGACCCAGTACTTC.

The chain recombines TRBV19 with TRBJ2-2; 9 bases agree with TRBD2. The CDR3 consists of 17 residues. V shed 1 base, J shed 1 base, and the junction held 4 bases outside the gene matches. CDR1 LNHDA and CDR2 SQIVND come from the germline V gene (reference sequence). Here the CDR3 reads CASSIGGGAGNTGELFF. The CDR3 DNA reads TGTGCCAGTAGTATAGGCGGGGGGGCCGGGAACACCGGGGAGCTGTTTTTT.

The chain couples TRBV10-3 to TRBJ1-2, with TRBD1 matching over 9 bases. CDR3 length: 15 residues. The V and J ends lost 6 bases and 4 bases, in that order; junction bases with no gene match: 9. Germline values: CDR1 ENHRY, CDR2 SYGVKD. The CDR3 protein is CAISAAGQGFYGYTF. CDR3 bases: TGTGCCATCAGCGCCGCGGGACAGGGATTCTATGGCTACACCTTC.

This clonotype has only a few counts. The CDR3 is CAWIEVGSYEQYF. CDR3 sequence (DNA): TGTGCCTGGATCGAGGTAGGCTCCTACGAGCAGTACTTC. The chain employs TRBV30 and TRBJ2-7, with D unresolved. The CDR3 runs to 13 residues. The germline gives CDR1 GTSNPN, CDR2 SVGIG (reference sequence). The V end lost 4 bases, the J end lost 0 bases, and 10 bases lay between the germline ends.

This clonotype was counted many times. The rearrangement uses TRBV7-8 and TRBJ1-1; the D gene is possibly TRBD1 (5 bases). The V end was cut by 5 bases, the J end by 0 bases, with 10 bases between. Germline loops: CDR1 SGHVS, CDR2 FQNEAQ. The CDR3 has 14 residues. This chain's CDR3 is CASSPRVLNTEAFF. CDR3 nucleotides: TGTGCCAGCAGCCCCAGGGTCTTGAACACTGAAGCTTTCTTT.

Many counts were recorded for this clonotype. The chain uses TRBV11-2 and TRBJ1-1, with 9 bases fitting TRBD1. The CDR3 extends over 14 amino acids. Germline CDR1 is SGHAT and CDR2 is FQNNGV. The V gene end was trimmed by 3 bases and the J gene end by 5 bases; junction bases not matched to a gene: 4. DNA for the CDR3: TGTGCCAGCAGCTTTATGACAGGGGGGACTGAAGCTTTCTTT. Amino acid sequence: CASSFMTGGTEAFF.

This clonotype occurred a few times. The chain couples TRBV2 to TRBJ1-5; D call uncertain. The V end lost 4 bases, the J end lost 3 bases, and 4 bases lay between the germline ends. The CDR3 consists of 12 residues. Germline V gives CDR1 SNHLY, CDR2 FYNNEI. The DNA for the CDR3 is TGTGCCAGCAGTGGTATCAATCAGCCCCAGCATTTT. Translating it yields CASSGINQPQHF.

This clonotype has at least ten counts. V is TRBV2 and J is TRBJ1-2; tentative D call: TRBD1 (5 bases). CDR1 SNHLY and CDR2 FYNNEI come from the germline V gene. The V end was cut by 2 bases, the J end by 10 bases, with 17 bases between. The CDR3 spans 14 residues. The CDR3 nucleotides read TGTGCCAGCAGTGAACTCCTGGCAGGCGGGGCCTACACCTTC. This translates into CASSELLAGGAYTF.

The CDR3 region is CASRPSGLGSGYTF. Here the CDR3 DNA reads TGTGCCAGCAGACCTAGCGGGCTCGGGAGTGGCTACACCTTC. The V and J genes are TRBV14 and TRBJ1-2; no firm D call. V lost 6 bases and J 7 bases, leaving 18 bases between the germline ends. The CDR3 is 14 residues long. Germline loops: CDR1 SGHDN, CDR2 FVKESK.

This clonotype was observed at least ten times. The rearrangement uses TRBV6-1 and TRBJ1-1, with D maybe TRBD1 (6 bases). Germline loops: CDR1 MNHNS, CDR2 SASEGT. Deletions cut 7 bases from V and 1 base from J, with 19 bases between. The CDR3 spans 16 residues. The CDR3 region has the DNA TGTGCCAGCAATAGGCAGGGGTACGGGGCGAACACTGAAGCTTTCTTT. This translates into CASNRQGYGANTEAFF.

This clonotype was seen only a few times. V gene TRBV18 combines with J gene TRBJ1-6; TRBD1 might be the D (6 bases). The V end was cut by 6 bases, the J end by 8 bases, with 14 bases between. CDR3 size: 14 residues. The germline V gene encodes CDR1 KGHSH and CDR2 LQKENI. The CDR3 protein is CASSGGREDSPLHF. DNA for the CDR3: TGTGCCAGCTCCGGGGGCAGGGAGGATTCACCCCTCCACTTT.

This clonotype occurred many times. The chain combines TRBV2 with TRBJ1-5; D remains ambiguous. CDR1 is SNHLY and CDR2 is FYNNEI in the germline V gene. The CDR3 totals 14 residues. V was clipped by 2 bases and J by 5 bases, with 10 bases between them. CDR3 in amino acids: CASSELLTDQPQHF. The CDR3 bases are TGTGCCAGCAGTGAACTACTTACTGATCAGCCCCAGCATTTT.

The V call is TRBV11-3, the J call TRBJ1-2, with D hard to call. From germline, CDR1 is SGHNT and CDR2 YENEEA. This CDR3 region has 15 residues. V lost 3 bases and J 1 base, leaving 12 bases between the germline ends. CDR3 in amino acids: CASSFGGRINYGYTF. DNA of the CDR3: TGTGCCAGCAGCTTTGGAGGACGGATTAACTATGGCTACACCTTC.

This clonotype occurred many times. The chain uses TRBV5-5 and TRBJ1-5; D unresolved. Trimming cost V 0 bases and J 4 bases, with 11 bases left between them. The CDR3 spans 15 residues. From germline, CDR1 is SGHKS and CDR2 YYEKEE (reference sequence). CDR3 sequence: CASSLEWVGNQPQHF. Here the CDR3 DNA reads TGTGCCAGCAGCTTGGAGTGGGTTGGAAATCAGCCCCAGCATTTT.

The sample holds many counts of this clonotype. The CDR3 DNA reads TGTGCCAGCAGCTTATTTGGAGGGCTGGGGGAGACCCAGTACTTC. It yields the protein CASSLFGGLGETQYF. The chain recombines TRBV7-8 with TRBJ2-5; D is possibly TRBD2 (6 bases). V was trimmed by 2 bases and J by 5 bases, leaving 15 bases between them. This CDR3 is 15 amino acids long. Germline CDR1 reads SGHVS; CDR2 reads FQNEAQ.

A note on this clonotype: This clone may be a read error of a much larger clone one base away. The rearrangement joins TRBV12-3 or TRBV12-4 to TRBJ1-1; D is unclear. The CDR3 is 14 residues long. CDR3 loop: CASSRLAGSTEASF. CDR3 coding DNA: TGTGCCAGCAGTCGACTCGCGGGTTCCACTGAAGCTTCCTTT.

This clonotype turned up a few times. DNA for the CDR3: TGTGCCATCAGCGAAGTTGAAGAGACCCAGTACTTC. This sequence encodes CAISEVEETQYF. The chain combines TRBV10-3 with TRBJ2-5; D gene uncertain. The CDR3 has 12 residues. V lost 6 bases, J lost 3 bases, and 8 bases lay in between. Germline loops: CDR1 ENHRY, CDR2 SYGVKD.

This clonotype was picked up a small number of times. The rearrangement uses TRBV5-4 and TRBJ2-5; no clear D gene. CDR1 is SGHNT, CDR2 YYREEE, per germline (reference sequence). V lost 3 bases and J 2 bases, leaving 17 bases between the germline ends. This CDR3 is 16 amino acids long. CDR3 residues: CASSYPHIGGQETQYF. CDR3 in DNA: TGTGCCAGCAGCTACCCCCATATCGGCGGACAAGAGACCCAGTACTTC.